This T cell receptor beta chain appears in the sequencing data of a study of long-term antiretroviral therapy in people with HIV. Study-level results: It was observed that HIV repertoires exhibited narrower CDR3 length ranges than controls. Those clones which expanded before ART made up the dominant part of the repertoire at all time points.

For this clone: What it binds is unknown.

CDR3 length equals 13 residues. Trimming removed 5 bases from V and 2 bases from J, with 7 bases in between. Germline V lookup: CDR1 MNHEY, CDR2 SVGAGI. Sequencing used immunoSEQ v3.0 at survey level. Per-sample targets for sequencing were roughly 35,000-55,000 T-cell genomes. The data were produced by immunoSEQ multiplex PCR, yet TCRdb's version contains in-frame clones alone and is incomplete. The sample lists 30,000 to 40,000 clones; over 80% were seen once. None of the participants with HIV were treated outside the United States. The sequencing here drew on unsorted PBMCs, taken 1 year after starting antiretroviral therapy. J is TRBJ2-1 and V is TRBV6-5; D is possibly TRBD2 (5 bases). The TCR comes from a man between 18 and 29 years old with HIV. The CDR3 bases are TGTGCCAGCAGTCCCGGGGCCTACAATGAGCAGTTCTTC. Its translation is CASSPGAYNEQFF.